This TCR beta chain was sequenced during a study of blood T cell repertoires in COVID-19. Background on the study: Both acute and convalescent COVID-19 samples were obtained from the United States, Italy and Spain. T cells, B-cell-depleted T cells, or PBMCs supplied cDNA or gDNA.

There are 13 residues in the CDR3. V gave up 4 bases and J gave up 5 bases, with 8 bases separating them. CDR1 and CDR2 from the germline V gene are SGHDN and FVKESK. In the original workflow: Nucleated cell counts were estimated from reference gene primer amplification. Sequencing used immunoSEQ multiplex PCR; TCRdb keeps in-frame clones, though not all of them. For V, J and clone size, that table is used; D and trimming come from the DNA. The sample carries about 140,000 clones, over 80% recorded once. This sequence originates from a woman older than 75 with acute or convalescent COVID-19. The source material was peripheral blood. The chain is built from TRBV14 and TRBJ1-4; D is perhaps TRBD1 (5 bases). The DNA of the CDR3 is TGTGCCAGCAGCCCCAGGGTGAATGAAAAACTGTTTTTT. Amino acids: CASSPRVNEKLFF.